The clone carrying this TCR beta chain was counted only a few times. As yet, its antigen is unknown. Read coverage stops 3 residues before the CDR3 terminus; the germline J gene supplies the remainder. This entry comes from a study of T cell clonality in common variable immunodeficiency. The germline V and J ends were trimmed by 4 bases and 4 bases, with 17 bases remaining between them. Germline V gives CDR1 SGHVS, CDR2 FNYEAQ. The CDR3 contains 16 residues. Overall study results and limits: Reportedly, TCR beta sequences from common variable immunodeficiency showed fewer deletions and N-nucleotide insertions.

The data were produced by immunoSEQ multiplex PCR, yet TCRdb's version contains in-frame clones alone and is incomplete. The sample yields around 3,700 clones, without any singletons. The CVID group had roughly 15 females and about 29 males, mean age 40. CVID subjects were neither ill nor on immunomodulatory or immunosuppressive medication at sampling. The source material was peripheral blood mononuclear cells. This sequence joins TRBV7-6 and TRBJ2-1; tentative D call: TRBD2 (6 bases). The receptor was derived from a human donor with common variable immunodeficiency. The CDR3 region is CASSSLRDSAYNEQFF. CDR3 bases read: TGTGCCAGCAGCTCACTCCGGGACTCGGCATACAATGAG.